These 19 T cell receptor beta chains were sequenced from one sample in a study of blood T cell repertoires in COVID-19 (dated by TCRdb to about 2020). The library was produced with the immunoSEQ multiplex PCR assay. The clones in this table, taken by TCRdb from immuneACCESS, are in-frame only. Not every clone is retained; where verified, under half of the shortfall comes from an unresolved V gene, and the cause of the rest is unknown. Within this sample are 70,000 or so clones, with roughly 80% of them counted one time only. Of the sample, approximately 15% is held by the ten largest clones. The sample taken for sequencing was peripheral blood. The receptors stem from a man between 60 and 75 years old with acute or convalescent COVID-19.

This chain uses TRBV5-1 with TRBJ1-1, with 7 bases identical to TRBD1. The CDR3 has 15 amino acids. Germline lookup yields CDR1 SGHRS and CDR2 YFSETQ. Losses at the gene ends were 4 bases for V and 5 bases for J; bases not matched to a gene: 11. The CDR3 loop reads CASSTASGGRTEAFF. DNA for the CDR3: TGCGCCAGCAGCACTGCTTCAGGGGGAAGGACTGAAGCTTTCTTT. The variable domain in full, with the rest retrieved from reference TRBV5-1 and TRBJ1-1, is KAGVTQTPRYLIKTRGQQVTLSCSPISGHRSVSWYQQTPGQGLQFLFEYFSETQRNKGNFPGRFSGRQFSNSRSEMNVSTLELGDSALYLCASSTASGGRTEAFFGQGTRLTVV.

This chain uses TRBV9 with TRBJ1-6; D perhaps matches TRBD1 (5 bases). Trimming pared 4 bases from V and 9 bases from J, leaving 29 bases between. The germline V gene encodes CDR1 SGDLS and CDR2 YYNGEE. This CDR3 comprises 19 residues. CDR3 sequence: CASSLAGLGLPFVGSPLHF. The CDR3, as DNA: TGTGCCAGCAGCCTAGCAGGTTTGGGACTCCCTTTCGTAGGTTCACCCCTCCACTTT.

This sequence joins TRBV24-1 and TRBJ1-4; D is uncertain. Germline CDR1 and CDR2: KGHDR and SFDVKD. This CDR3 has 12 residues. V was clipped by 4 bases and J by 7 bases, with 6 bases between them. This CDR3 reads CATSEAGEKLFF. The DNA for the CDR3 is TGTGCCACCAGTGAAGCGGGTGAAAAACTGTTTTTT.

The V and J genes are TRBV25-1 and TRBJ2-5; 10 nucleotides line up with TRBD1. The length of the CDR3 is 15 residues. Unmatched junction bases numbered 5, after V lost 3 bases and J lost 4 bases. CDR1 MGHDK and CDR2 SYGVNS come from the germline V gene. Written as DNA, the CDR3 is TGTGCCAGCAGTGAGCCCGGACAGGGGGGAGAGACCCAGTACTTC. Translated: CASSEPGQGGETQYF. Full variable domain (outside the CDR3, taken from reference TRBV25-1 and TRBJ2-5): EADIYQTPRYLVIGTGKKITLECSQTMGHDKMYWYQQDPGMELHLIHYSYGVNSTEKGDLSSESTVSRIRTEHFPLTLESARPSHTSQYLCASSEPGQGGETQYFGPGTRLLVL.

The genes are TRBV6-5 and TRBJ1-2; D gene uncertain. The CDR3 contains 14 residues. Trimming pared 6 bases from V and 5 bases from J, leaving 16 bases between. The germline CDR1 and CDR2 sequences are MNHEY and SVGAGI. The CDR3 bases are TGTGCCAGCAGAATAAGTAGGAGCGGATATGGCTACACCTTC. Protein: CASRISRSGYGYTF.

For the CDR3, the DNA is TGTGCCAGCAGTCTTGGCAGGTCGGGAAACACCATATATTTT. It is translated as CASSLGRSGNTIYF. This chain connects TRBV27 to TRBJ1-3; D not certain. This CDR3 region has 14 residues. V gave up 5 bases and J gave up 4 bases, with 12 bases separating them. Germline values: CDR1 MNHEY, CDR2 SMNVEV (reference sequence).

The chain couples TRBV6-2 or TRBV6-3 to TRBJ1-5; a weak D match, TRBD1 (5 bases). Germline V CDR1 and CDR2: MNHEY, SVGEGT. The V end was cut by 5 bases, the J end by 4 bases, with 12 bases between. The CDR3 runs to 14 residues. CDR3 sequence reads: CASSKTGSNQPQHF. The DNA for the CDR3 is TGTGCCAGCAGTAAAACAGGCTCTAATCAGCCCCAGCATTTT.

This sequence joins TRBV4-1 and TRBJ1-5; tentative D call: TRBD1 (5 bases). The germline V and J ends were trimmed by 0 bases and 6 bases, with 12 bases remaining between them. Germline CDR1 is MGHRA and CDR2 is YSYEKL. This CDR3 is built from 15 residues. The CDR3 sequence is CASSQDPGGTQPQHF. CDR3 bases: TGCGCCAGCAGCCAAGATCCCGGGGGGACTCAGCCCCAGCATTTT.

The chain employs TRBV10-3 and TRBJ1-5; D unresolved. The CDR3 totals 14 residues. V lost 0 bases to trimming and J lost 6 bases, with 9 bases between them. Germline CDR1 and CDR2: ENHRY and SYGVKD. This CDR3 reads CAISESGKSQPQHF. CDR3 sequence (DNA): TGTGCCATCAGTGAGTCCGGGAAGAGTCAGCCCCAGCATTTT.

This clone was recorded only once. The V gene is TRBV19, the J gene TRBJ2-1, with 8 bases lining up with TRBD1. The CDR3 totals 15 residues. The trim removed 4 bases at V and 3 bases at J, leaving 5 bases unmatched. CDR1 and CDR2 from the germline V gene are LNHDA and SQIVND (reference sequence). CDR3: CASSRDRGNYNEQFF. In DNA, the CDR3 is TGTGCCAGTAGTAGAGACAGGGGAAACTACAATGAGCAGTTCTTC.

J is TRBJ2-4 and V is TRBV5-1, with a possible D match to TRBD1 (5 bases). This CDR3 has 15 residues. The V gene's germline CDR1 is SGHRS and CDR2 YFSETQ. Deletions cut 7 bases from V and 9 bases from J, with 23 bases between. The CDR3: CASGVEQATLGIQYF. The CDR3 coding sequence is TGCGCCAGCGGCGTTGAACAGGCCACTCTTGGCATTCAGTACTTC.

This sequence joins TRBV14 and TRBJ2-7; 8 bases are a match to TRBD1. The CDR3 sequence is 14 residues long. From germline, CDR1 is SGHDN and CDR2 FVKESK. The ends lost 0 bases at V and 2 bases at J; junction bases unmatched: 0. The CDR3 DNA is TGTGCCAGCAGCCAAGACAGGGGGCCCTACGAGCAGTACTTC. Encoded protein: CASSQDRGPYEQYF.

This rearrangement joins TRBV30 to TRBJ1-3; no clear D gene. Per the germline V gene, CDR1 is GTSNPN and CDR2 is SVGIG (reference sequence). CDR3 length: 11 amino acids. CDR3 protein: CLGFSGNTIYF. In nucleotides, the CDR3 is TGTCTAGGCTTCTCTGGAAACACCATATATTTT.

The CDR3: CASRISPGQSSGNTIYF. The CDR3 bases are TGTGCCAGCAGAATCTCCCCGGGACAGAGCTCTGGAAACACCATATATTTT. This chain joins TRBV21-1 and TRBJ1-3; TRBD1 is the table's D call, not checked against the DNA. TRBV21-1 is recorded as a pseudogene. The CDR3 loop spans 17 amino acids.

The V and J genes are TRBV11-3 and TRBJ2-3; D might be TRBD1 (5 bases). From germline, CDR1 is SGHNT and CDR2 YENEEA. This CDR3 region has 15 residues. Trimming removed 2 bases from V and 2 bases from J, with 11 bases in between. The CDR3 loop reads CASSLWGRNTDTQYF. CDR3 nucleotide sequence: TGTGCCAGCAGCTTATGGGGCAGGAACACAGATACGCAGTATTTT.

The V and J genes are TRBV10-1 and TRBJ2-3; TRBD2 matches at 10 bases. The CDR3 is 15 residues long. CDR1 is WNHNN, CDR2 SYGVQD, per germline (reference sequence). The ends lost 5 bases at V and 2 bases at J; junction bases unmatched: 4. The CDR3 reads CASSTSGGATDTQYF. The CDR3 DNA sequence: TGCGCCAGCAGTACGAGCGGGGGGGCCACAGATACGCAGTATTTT.

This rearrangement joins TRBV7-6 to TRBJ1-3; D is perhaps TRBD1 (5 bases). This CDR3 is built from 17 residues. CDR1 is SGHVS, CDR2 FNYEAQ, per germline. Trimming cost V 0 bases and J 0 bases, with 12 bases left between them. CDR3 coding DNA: TGTGCCAGCAGCTTAGCCCTCGGGGGACCCTCTGGAAACACCATATATTTT. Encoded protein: CASSLALGGPSGNTIYF. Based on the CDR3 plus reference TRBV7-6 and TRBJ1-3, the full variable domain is GAGVSQSPRYKVTKRGQDVALRCDPISGHVSLYWYRQALGQGPEFLTYFNYEAQQDKSGLPNDRFSAERPEGSISTLTIQRTEQRDSAMYRCASSLALGGPSGNTIYFGEGSWLTVV.

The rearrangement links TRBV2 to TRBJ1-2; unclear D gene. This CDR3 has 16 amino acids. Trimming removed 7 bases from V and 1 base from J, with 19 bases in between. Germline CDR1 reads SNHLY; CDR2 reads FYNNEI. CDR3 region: CASNPSDILLNYGYTF. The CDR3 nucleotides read TGTGCCAGCAACCCGTCCGACATCCTTCTTAACTATGGCTACACCTTC.

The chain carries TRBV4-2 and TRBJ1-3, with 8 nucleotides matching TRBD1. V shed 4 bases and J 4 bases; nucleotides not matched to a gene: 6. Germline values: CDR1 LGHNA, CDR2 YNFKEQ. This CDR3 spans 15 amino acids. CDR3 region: CASSPGQGWGNTIYF. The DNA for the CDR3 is TGTGCCAGCAGCCCAGGACAGGGTTGGGGAAACACCATATATTTT.